This TCR beta chain appears in the sequencing data of a study of CD8 T cells in Susac syndrome. RNA in amounts of about 0.5 to 1 ug was reverse transcribed with random hexamers. Each CDR3 protein gets one entry after TCRdb re-called the immunoSEQ multiplex PCR reads with MiXCR. The sample records about 200,000 distinct CDR3 sequences, 85% to 95% being singletons. The CDR3 consists of 13 residues. Germline CDR1 LGHNA, CDR2 YSLEER. Trimming shortened V by 3 bases and J by 5 bases, and 10 bases separated the two germline ends. Source material: CD4+ T cells from PBMCs. This clonotype was sampled from a human donor in good health. The chain uses TRBV4-3 and TRBJ2-5; unclear D gene. This CDR3 reads CASSHNVSETQYF. The CDR3 DNA follows: TGCGCCAGCAGCCATAACGTAAGCGAGACCCAGTACTTC.